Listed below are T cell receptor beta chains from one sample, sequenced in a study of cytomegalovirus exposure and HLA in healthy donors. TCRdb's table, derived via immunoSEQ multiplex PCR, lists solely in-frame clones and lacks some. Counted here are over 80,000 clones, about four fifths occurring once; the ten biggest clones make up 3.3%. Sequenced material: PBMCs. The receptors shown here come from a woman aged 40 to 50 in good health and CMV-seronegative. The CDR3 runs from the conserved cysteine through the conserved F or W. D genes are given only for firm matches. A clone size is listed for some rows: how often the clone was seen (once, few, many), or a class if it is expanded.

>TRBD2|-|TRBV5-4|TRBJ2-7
TGTGCCAGCAGCTTGGGAGGCGGGAGGGCCTCGGGCGAGCAGTACTTC
CASSLGGGRASGEQYF
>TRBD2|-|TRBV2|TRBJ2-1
TGTGCCAGCAGTACTAGCGGGAGAATGTACAATGAGCAGTTCTTC
CASSTSGRMYNEQFF
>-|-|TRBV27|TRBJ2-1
TGTGCCAGCAGTTTAGGGCGATTGAGCTCCTACAATGAGCAGTTCTTC
CASSLGRLSSYNEQFF
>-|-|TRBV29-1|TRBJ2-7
TGCAGCGTTGAAACTAGCTTCTACGAGCAGTACTTC
CSVETSFYEQYF
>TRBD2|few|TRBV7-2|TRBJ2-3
TGTGCCAGCAGCAGACGGGGACTAGAAACTATAGGGGGGCAGTATTTT
CASSRRGLETIGGQYF
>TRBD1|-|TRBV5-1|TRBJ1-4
TGCGCCAGCAGCCGGGGAGGCGACAGGGAGGTGGCTAATGAAAAACTGTTTTTT
CASSRGGDREVANEKLFF
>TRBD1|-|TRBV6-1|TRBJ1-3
TGTGCCAGCAGTGCACAGGGGGCCTTCCGTGGAAACACCATATATTTT
CASSAQGAFRGNTIYF
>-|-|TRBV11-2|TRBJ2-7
TGTGCCAGCAGCTTAGGAGTGCCCTACGAGCAGTACTTC
CASSLGVPYEQYF
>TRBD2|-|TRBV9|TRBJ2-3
TGTGCCAGCAGCGTAGAGGGACTAGCGGGAGGATTTTTCACAGATACGCAGTATTTT
CASSVEGLAGGFFTDTQYF
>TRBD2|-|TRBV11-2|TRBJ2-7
TGTGCCAGCAGCTTGGAGCGGGGGATAACCTACGAGCAGTACTTC
CASSLERGITYEQYF
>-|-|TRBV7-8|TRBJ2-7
TGTGCCAGCAGCTTAGGTGTCGGAGACTCCTACGAGCAGTACTTC
CASSLGVGDSYEQYF
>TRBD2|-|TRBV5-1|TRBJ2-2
TGCGCCAGCAGCGCAATGATAGCGGGAGTATCCTCGGGGGAGCTGTTTTTT
CASSAMIAGVSSGELFF
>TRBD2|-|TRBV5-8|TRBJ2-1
TGTGCCAGCAGCTTGGGACTAGCTTTACTTTACAATGAGCAGTTCTTC
CASSLGLALLYNEQFF
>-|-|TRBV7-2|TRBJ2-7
TGTGCCAGCAGCTTAGCGGGGGCGAACTCCTACGAGCAGTACTTC
CASSLAGANSYEQYF
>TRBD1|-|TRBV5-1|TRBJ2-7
TGCGCCAGCAGGGAAGGACAGGTTCCCTACGAGCAGTACTTC
CASREGQVPYEQYF
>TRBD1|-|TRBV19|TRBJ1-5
TGTGCCAGTAGTATGGACAGGTGGAGTAATCAGCCCCAGCATTTT
CASSMDRWSNQPQHF
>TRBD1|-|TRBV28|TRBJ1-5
TGTGCCAGCAGTTCCCCGACAGGGCCTTCAATACGGGGGAGCAATCAGCCCCAGCATTTT
CASSSPTGPSIRGSNQPQHF
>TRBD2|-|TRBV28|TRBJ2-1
TGTGCCAGCAGTTTCCTAGCGGGAGGGATTAATGAGCAGTTCTTC
CASSFLAGGINEQFF
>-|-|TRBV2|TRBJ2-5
TGTGCCAGCAGTTCCGACAACCAAGAGACCCAGTACTTC
CASSSDNQETQYF
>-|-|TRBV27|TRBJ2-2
TGTGCCAGCAGTTTAGGCAGGAACACCGGGGAGCTGTTTTTT
CASSLGRNTGELFF
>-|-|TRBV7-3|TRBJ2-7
TGTGCCAGCAGCTTAACGGGCAGCTCCGAGCAGTACTTC
CASSLTGSSEQYF
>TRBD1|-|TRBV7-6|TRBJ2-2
TGTGCCAGCACCCCAGAGGGGGCCAGGGAGCTGTTTTTT
CASTPEGARELFF
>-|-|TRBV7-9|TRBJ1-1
TGTGCCAGCAGCAAGATTCAGGGGCAGGCGAACACTGAAGCTTTCTTT
CASSKIQGQANTEAFF
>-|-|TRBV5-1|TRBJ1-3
TGCGCCAGCAGCTTGGAACACCACCCCGGAAACACCATATATTTT
CASSLEHHPGNTIYF
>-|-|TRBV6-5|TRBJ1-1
TGTGCCAGCAGAACTACAGGGTTCTCCACTGAAGCTTTCTTT
CASRTTGFSTEAFF
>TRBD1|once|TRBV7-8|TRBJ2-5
TGTGCCAGCAGCGAGGGGACAGGGAAGACCCAGTACTTC
CASSEGTGKTQYF
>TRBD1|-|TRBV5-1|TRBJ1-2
TGCGCCAGCAGCCGGGACAGGGGTGACTTCTATGGCTACACCTTC
CASSRDRGDFYGYTF